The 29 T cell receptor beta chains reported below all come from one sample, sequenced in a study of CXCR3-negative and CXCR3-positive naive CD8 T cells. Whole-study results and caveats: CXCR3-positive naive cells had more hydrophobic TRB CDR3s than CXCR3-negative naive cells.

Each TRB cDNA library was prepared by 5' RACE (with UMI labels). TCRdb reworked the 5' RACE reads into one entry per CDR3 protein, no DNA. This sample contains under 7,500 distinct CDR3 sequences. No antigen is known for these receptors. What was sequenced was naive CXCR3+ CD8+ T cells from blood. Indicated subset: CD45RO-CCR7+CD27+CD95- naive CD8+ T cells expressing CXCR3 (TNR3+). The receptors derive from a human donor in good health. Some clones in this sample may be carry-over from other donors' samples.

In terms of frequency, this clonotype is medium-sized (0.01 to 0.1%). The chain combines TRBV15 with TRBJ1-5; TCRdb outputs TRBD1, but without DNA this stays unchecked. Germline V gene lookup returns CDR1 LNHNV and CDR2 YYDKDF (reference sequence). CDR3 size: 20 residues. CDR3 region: CATSPSSGQLRDSHNQPQHF.

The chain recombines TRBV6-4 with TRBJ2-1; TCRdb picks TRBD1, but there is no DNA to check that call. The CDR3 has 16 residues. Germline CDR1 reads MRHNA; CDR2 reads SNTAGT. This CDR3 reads CASSDRGGSFYNEQFF.

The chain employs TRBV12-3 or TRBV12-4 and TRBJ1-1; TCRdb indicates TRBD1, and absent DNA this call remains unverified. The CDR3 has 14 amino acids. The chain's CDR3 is CASSLTGVNTEAFF.

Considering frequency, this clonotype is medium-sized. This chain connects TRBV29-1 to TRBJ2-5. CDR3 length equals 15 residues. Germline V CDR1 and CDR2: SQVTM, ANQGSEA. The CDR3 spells CSVALNGDWGETQYF.

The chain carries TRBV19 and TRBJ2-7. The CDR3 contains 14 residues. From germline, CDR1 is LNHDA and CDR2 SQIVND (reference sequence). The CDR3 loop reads CASSIADLGDEQYF.

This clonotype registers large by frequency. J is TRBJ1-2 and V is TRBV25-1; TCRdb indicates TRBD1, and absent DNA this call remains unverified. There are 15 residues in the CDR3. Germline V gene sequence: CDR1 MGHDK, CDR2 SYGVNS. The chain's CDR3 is CASRDLRGIGYGYTF.

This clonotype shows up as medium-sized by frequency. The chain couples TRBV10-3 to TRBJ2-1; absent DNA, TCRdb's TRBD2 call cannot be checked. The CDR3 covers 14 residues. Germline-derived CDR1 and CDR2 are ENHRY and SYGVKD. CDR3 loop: CAISERGGYNEQFF.

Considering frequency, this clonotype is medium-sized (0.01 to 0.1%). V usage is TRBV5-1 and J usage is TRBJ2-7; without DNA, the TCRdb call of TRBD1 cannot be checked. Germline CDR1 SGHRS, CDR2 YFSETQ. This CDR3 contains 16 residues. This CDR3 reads CASSPAGQGSIYEQYF.

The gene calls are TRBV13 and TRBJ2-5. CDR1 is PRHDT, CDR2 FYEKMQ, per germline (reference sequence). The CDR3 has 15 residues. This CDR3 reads CASSFLMNSQETQYF.

Here the CDR3 reads CASSLGGAHYGYTF. This chain uses TRBV12-3 or TRBV12-4 with TRBJ1-2; TCRdb lists TRBD1, though no DNA is available to test this call. This CDR3 has 14 amino acids.

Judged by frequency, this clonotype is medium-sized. The CDR3 sequence: CSARLLRDEKLFF. This chain links TRBV20-1 with TRBJ1-4. This CDR3 has 13 residues. Per the germline V gene, CDR1 is DFQATT and CDR2 is SNEGSKA (reference sequence).

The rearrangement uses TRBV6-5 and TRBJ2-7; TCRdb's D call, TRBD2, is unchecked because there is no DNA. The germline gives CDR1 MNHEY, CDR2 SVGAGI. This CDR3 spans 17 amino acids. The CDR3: CASSYSQRLALSYEQYF.

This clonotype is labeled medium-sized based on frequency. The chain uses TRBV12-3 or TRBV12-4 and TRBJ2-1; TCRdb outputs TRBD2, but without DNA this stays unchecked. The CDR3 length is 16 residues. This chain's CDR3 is CASSLRTSGSTYEQFF.

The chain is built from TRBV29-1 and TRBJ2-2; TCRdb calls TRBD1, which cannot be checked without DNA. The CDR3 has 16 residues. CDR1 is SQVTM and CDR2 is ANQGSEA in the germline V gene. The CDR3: CSVRTGERSGTGELFF.

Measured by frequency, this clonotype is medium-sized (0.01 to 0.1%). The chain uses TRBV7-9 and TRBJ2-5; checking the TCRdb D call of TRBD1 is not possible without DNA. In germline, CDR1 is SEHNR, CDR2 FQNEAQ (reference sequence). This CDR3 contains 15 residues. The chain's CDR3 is CASSGRALYQETQYF.

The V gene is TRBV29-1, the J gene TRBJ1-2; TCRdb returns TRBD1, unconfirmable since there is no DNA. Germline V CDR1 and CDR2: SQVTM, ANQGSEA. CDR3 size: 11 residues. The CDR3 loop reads CSARGVYGYTF.

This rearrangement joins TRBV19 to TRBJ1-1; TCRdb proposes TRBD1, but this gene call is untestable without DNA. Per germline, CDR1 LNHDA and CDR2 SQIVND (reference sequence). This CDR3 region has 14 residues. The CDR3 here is CASSIEGTNTEAFF.

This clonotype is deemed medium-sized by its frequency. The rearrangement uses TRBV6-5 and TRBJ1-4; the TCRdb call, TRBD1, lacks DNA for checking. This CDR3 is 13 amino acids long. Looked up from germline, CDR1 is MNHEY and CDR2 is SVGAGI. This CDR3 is CASSGQGGEKLFF.

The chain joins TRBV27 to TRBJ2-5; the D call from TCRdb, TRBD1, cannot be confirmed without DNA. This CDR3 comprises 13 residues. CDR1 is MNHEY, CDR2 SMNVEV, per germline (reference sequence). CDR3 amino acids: CASSFPGEETQYF.

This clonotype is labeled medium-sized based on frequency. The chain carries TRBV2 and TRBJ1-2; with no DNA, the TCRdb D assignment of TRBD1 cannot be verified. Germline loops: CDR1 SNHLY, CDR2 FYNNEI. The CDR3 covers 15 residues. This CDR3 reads CASSEALGTAYGYTF.

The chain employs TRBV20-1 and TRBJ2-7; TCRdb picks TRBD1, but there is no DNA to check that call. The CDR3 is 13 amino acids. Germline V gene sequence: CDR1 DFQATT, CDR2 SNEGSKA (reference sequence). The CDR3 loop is CSATDRVDYEQYF.

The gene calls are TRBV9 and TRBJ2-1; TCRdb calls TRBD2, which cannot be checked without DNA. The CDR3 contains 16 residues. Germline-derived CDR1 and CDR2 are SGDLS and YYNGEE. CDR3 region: CASSVGVSGIYNEQLF.

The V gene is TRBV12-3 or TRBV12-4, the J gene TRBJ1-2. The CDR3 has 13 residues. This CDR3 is CASSPRASYGYTF.

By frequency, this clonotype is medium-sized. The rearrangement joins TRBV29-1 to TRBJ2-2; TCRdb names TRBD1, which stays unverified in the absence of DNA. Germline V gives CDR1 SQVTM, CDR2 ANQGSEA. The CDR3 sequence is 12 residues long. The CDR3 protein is CSVGTGTGELFF.

This chain's CDR3 is CASILGTFETQYF. The chain is built from TRBV12-3 or TRBV12-4 and TRBJ2-5; TCRdb names TRBD1, which stays unverified in the absence of DNA. The CDR3 has 13 amino acids.

CDR3 amino acids: CASGGLDSYEQYF. The chain joins TRBV2 to TRBJ2-7; TCRdb's D call, TRBD2, is unchecked because there is no DNA. The CDR3 contains 13 residues. Germline V gene sequence: CDR1 SNHLY, CDR2 FYNNEI.

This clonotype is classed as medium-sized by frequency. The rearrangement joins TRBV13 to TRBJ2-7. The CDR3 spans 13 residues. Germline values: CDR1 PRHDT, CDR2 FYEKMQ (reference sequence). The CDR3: CASSPDSSYEQYF.

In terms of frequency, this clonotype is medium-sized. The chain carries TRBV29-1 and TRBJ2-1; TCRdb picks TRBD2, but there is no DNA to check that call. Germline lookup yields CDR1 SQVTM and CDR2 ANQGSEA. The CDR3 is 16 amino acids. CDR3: CSVLPRDLSSYNEQFF.

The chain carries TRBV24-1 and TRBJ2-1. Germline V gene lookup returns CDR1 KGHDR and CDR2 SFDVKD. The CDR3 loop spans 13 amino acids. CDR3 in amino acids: CATSDFADNEQFF.